This TCR beta chain stems from a study of T cells in Graves' hyperthyroidism and ophthalmopathy. Diagnoses used clinical symptoms, serum thyroxine and TRAb, thyroid ultrasound and orbital computed tomography. V was trimmed by 0 bases and J by 4 bases, leaving 9 bases between them. Germline-derived CDR1 and CDR2 are SNHLY and FYNNEI. This CDR3 has 15 amino acids. RNA transcripts gave rise to amplified TCR beta CDR3 regions. The TCR CDR3 first-round RT-PCR relied on the HTBI primer set. TCRdb reanalysed the multiplex PCR reads using MiXCR and keeps one entry per CDR3 protein. This sample has around 350,000 distinct CDR3 sequences, with roughly a sixth found just once.

The chain recombines TRBV2 with TRBJ2-2; D unresolved. The sequencing input was blood. The TCR was taken from a woman in her twenties or thirties with Graves' hyperthyroidism that later progressed to Graves' ophthalmopathy. This chain's CDR3 is CASSEAWAATGELFF. The CDR3 nucleotides are TGTGCCAGCAGTGAAGCCTGGGCGGCCACCGGGGAGCTGTTTTTT.